The next 27 T cell receptor beta chains were all read from a single sample in a study of blood T cell repertoires in COVID-19. Here immunoSEQ multiplex PCR was the method, and the copy in TCRdb shows in-frame clones only, minus some. The sample yields hundreds of thousands of clones, around nine tenths seen once. Sample: peripheral blood. The origin of the receptors is a man of 80 years or more with acute or convalescent COVID-19.

The V and J genes are TRBV14 and TRBJ2-1; no reliable D call. The V end lost 8 bases, the J end lost 8 bases, and 10 bases lay between the germline ends. CDR3 length: 11 residues. Germline assignment: CDR1 SGHDN and CDR2 FVKESK. As DNA, the CDR3 is TGTGCCAGCGCCGGTTTCGATGAGCAGTTCTTC. Protein sequence: CASAGFDEQFF. Full variable domain (rest looked up from reference TRBV14 and TRBJ2-1): EAGVTQFPSHSVIEKGQTVTLRCDPISGHDNLYWYRRVMGKEIKFLLHFVKESKQDESGMPNNRFLAERTGGTYSTLKVQPAELEDSGVYFCASAGFDEQFFGPGTRLTVL.

The genes are TRBV6-4 and TRBJ2-1; the D gene is possibly TRBD1 (6 bases). The germline gives CDR1 MRHNA, CDR2 SNTAGT. The CDR3 sequence is 14 residues long. V gave up 6 bases and J gave up 6 bases, with 15 bases separating them. In nucleotides, the CDR3 is TGTGCCAGCAGAGCTCAGGGGTACCGCAATGAGCAGTTCTTC. As protein: CASRAQGYRNEQFF.

The rearrangement links TRBV5-1 to TRBJ1-2, with TRBD1 matching 9 bases. Germline-derived CDR1 and CDR2 are SGHRS and YFSETQ. This CDR3 contains 16 residues. V trimming: 1 base; J trimming: 8 bases; junction bases outside the gene matches: 12. For the CDR3, the DNA is TGCGCCAGCAGCTTGCAGGGACAGGGCCTTTCAGCCGGCTACACCTTC. This translates into CASSLQGQGLSAGYTF. The full variable domain, with the rest looked up from reference TRBV5-1 and TRBJ1-2, is KAGVTQTPRYLIKTRGQQVTLSCSPISGHRSVSWYQQTPGQGLQFLFEYFSETQRNKGNFPGRFSGRQFSNSRSEMNVSTLELGDSALYLCASSLQGQGLSAGYTFGSGTRLTVV.

This sequence joins TRBV15 and TRBJ2-6; possible D gene TRBD2, 5 bases. Trimming pared 3 bases from V and 2 bases from J, leaving 8 bases between. Germline CDR1 reads LNHNV; CDR2 reads YYDKDF (reference sequence). This CDR3 is built from 15 residues. In nucleotides, the CDR3 is TGTGCCACCAGCAGTCGGGATACTGGGGCCAACGTCCTGACTTTC. Protein: CATSSRDTGANVLTF.

This chain joins TRBV12-3 or TRBV12-4 and TRBJ2-7; D is unclear. The CDR3 sequence is 12 residues long. V was shortened by 3 bases and J by 1 base, with 4 bases between the two germline ends. The chain's CDR3 is CASSFGSYEQYF. DNA of the CDR3: TGTGCCAGCAGTTTCGGGTCCTACGAGCAGTACTTC.

This chain uses TRBV5-1 with TRBJ1-4; D ambiguous. Germline V gene lookup returns CDR1 SGHRS and CDR2 YFSETQ. Trimming left V 0 bases short and J 4 bases short, with 10 bases between. This CDR3 comprises 15 residues. DNA of the CDR3: TGCGCCAGCAGCTTGGGGGCAGGCCGTAATGAAAAACTGTTTTTT. Its protein product is CASSLGAGRNEKLFF. The whole variable domain, filled in from reference TRBV5-1 and TRBJ1-4, reads KAGVTQTPRYLIKTRGQQVTLSCSPISGHRSVSWYQQTPGQGLQFLFEYFSETQRNKGNFPGRFSGRQFSNSRSEMNVSTLELGDSALYLCASSLGAGRNEKLFFGSGTQLSVL.

V and J are TRBV7-2 and TRBJ2-7; TRBD2 might be the D (6 bases). From germline, CDR1 is SGHTA and CDR2 FQGNSA. The CDR3 extends over 15 amino acids. Between the trimmed V and J ends, which lost 5 bases and 4 bases, there was a span of 18 bases. The chain's CDR3 is CASSGSGGKVYEQYF. The CDR3 DNA is TGTGCCAGCAGCGGGAGTGGCGGGAAAGTTTACGAGCAGTACTTC.

The chain's CDR3 is CASAPGTGKEGSTDTQYF. As DNA, the CDR3 is TGTGCCAGTGCCCCCGGGACAGGGAAAGAAGGTAGCACAGATACGCAGTATTTT. The chain combines TRBV11-3 with TRBJ2-3; 9 bases line up with TRBD1. This CDR3 has 18 residues. In germline, CDR1 is SGHNT, CDR2 YENEEA. The J segment lost 0 bases and the V segment lost 9 bases, leaving 16 bases of the junction unmatched.

This clone appeared a few times. The chain carries TRBV9 and TRBJ1-3; no definite D call. There are 14 residues in the CDR3. Germline V gene sequence: CDR1 SGDLS, CDR2 YYNGEE. V was cut by 1 base and J by 7 bases, with 12 bases left in between. CDR3 sequence: CASSVLSAGNTIYF. As DNA, the CDR3 is TGTGCCAGCAGCGTACTGAGTGCGGGGAACACCATATATTTT.

The rearrangement links TRBV6-4 to TRBJ2-3; maybe TRBD2 (5 bases). Germline V gene sequence: CDR1 MRHNA, CDR2 SNTAGT. Trimming pared 6 bases from V and 0 bases from J, leaving 7 bases between. The length of the CDR3 is 13 residues. CDR3 coding DNA: TGTGCCAGCAGCTCGGGGAGCACAGATACGCAGTATTTT. Translated: CASSSGSTDTQYF.

The gene calls are TRBV4-2 and TRBJ2-3; TRBD2 matches at 7 bases. From germline, CDR1 is LGHNA and CDR2 YNFKEQ. The ends lost 4 bases at V and 2 bases at J; junction bases unmatched: 6. The CDR3 totals 15 residues. The CDR3, as DNA: TGTGCCAGCAGCCTGGGAGGGTCTTTCACAGATACGCAGTATTTT. It codes for CASSLGGSFTDTQYF.

The gene calls are TRBV11-2 and TRBJ1-1; D unresolved. This CDR3 is 11 amino acids long. Germline V gene lookup returns CDR1 SGHAT and CDR2 FQNNGV. The germline V and J ends were trimmed by 3 bases and 10 bases, with 9 bases remaining between them. The CDR3 nucleotides are TGTGCCAGCAGCTTTTCCTCTAGAGCTTTCTTT. This sequence encodes CASSFSSRAFF.

J is TRBJ1-5 and V is TRBV6-1; TRBD1 might be the D (5 bases). This CDR3 has 15 amino acids. The germline CDR1 and CDR2 sequences are MNHNS and SASEGT. V lost 2 bases and J 4 bases, leaving 12 bases between the germline ends. The DNA of the CDR3 is TGTGCCAGCAGTGAATCCCGGGGGGGGAATCAGCCCCAGCATTTT. Translated, it gives CASSESRGGNQPQHF.

In this sample, this clone turned up once. The same CDR3 arises from other DNA sequences in this sample as well. The V and J genes are TRBV7-2 and TRBJ2-7; possibly TRBD2 for D (6 bases). The germline V gene encodes CDR1 SGHTA and CDR2 FQGNSA. Trimming shortened V by 6 bases and J by 7 bases, and 13 bases separated the two germline ends. The CDR3 spans 12 residues. CDR3 sequence: CASSRDSGEQYF. The CDR3 bases are TGTGCCAGCAGTCGGGACTCGGGAGAGCAGTACTTC.

This clone was seen just once. V and J are TRBV2 and TRBJ2-3; 9 nucleotides agree with TRBD2. The CDR3 is made up of 16 amino acids. J was trimmed by 1 base and V by 3 bases; bases with no gene match: 5. The germline V gene encodes CDR1 SNHLY and CDR2 FYNNEI. CDR3 coding DNA: TGTGCCAGCAGTGAGTCTCGCGGGGGGGGCACAGATACGCAGTATTTT. Translating gives CASSESRGGGTDTQYF.

A remark on this clone: Other DNA sequences in the sample encode the same CDR3. The chain employs TRBV19 and TRBJ2-7; 7 nucleotides agree with TRBD1. The CDR3 length is 13 residues. Germline CDR1 is LNHDA and CDR2 is SQIVND (reference sequence). V lost 3 bases and J lost 4; bases outside the gene matches: 3. The CDR3 bases are TGTGCCAGTAGTATCGACAGGGAGTACGAGCAGTACTTC. It yields the protein CASSIDREYEQYF.

This clone is a singleton in its sample. This chain connects TRBV7-3 to TRBJ2-2; 8 bases line up with TRBD2. CDR3 length: 17 residues. The germline V gene encodes CDR1 SGHTA and CDR2 FQGTGA. J gave up 3 bases and V 8 bases, and 14 bases lay outside the gene matches. CDR3 nucleotide sequence: TGTGCCAGCGGCCACCCGATGGGCGGGGGGTACACCGGGGAGCTGTTTTTT. Translating it yields CASGHPMGGGYTGELFF. The whole variable domain, filled in from reference TRBV7-3 and TRBJ2-2, reads GAGVSQTPSNKVTEKGKYVELRCDPISGHTALYWYRQSLGQGPEFLIYFQGTGAADDSGLPNDRFFAVRPEGSVSTLKIQRTERGDSAVYLCASGHPMGGGYTGELFFGEGSRLTVL.

This chain uses TRBV9 with TRBJ2-1; D perhaps matches TRBD1 (6 bases). Trimming shortened V by 4 bases and J by 5 bases, and 16 bases separated the two germline ends. This CDR3 spans 15 amino acids. Per germline, CDR1 SGDLS and CDR2 YYNGEE. CDR3 sequence: CASSPPRGRNNEQFF. The CDR3 DNA reads TGTGCCAGCAGCCCCCCCAGGGGAAGGAACAATGAGCAGTTCTTC.

The V call is TRBV6-2 or TRBV6-3, the J call TRBJ2-7; TRBD1 agrees at 7 bases. J was trimmed by 3 bases and V by 2 bases; bases with no gene match: 4. The CDR3 covers 14 residues. CDR1 is MNHEY and CDR2 is SVGEGT in the germline V gene. This CDR3 is CASSYRGLNYEQYF. The DNA of the CDR3 is TGTGCCAGCAGTTACAGGGGGCTAAACTACGAGCAGTACTTC.

The rearrangement links TRBV14 to TRBJ2-4, with 7 bases that match TRBD2. The CDR3 consists of 18 residues. The germline V gene has CDR1 SGHDN and CDR2 FVKESK. The V gene end was trimmed by 0 bases and the J gene end by 3 bases; junction bases not matched to a gene: 11. CDR3 DNA: TGTGCCAGCAGCCAAGATTACGGACTAGGCCCAGGCAAAAACATTCAGTACTTC. Its translation: CASSQDYGLGPGKNIQYF.

This rearrangement joins TRBV28 to TRBJ2-5; 7 nucleotides agree with TRBD1. In germline, CDR1 is MDHEN, CDR2 SYDVKM. V lost 5 bases to trimming and J lost 4 bases; unmatched junction nucleotides: 7. This CDR3 spans 14 amino acids. The CDR3 sequence is CASSVRTGGETQYF. Here the CDR3 DNA reads TGTGCCAGCAGTGTCCGGACAGGAGGAGAGACCCAGTACTTC.

This clone was found a few times. The CDR3 DNA follows: TGTGCCAGCAGCCCAGCGGCCTTTAGGGGGAGAGCCAAAAACATTCAGTACTTC. It specifies CASSPAAFRGRAKNIQYF. The V call is TRBV28, the J call TRBJ2-4, with D perhaps matching TRBD1 (6 bases). The germline V gene has CDR1 MDHEN and CDR2 SYDVKM. The CDR3 runs 18 residues. V was shortened by 6 bases and J by 0 bases, with 21 bases between the two germline ends.

This clone showed up just a few times. This chain joins TRBV5-1 and TRBJ2-3; D call uncertain. The germline V gene encodes CDR1 SGHRS and CDR2 YFSETQ. The CDR3 is 13 amino acids. Trimming removed 1 base at V and 4 bases at J, with 7 bases between. CDR3 coding DNA: TGCGCCAGCAGCTTGCCCGGGTCAGATACGCAGTATTTT. This translates into CASSLPGSDTQYF.

This chain joins TRBV5-1 and TRBJ1-2, with D maybe TRBD1 (6 bases). V lost 0 bases and J lost 2, with 8 bases in between. The CDR3 runs to 14 residues. Germline CDR1 SGHRS, CDR2 YFSETQ. The CDR3 nucleotides are TGCGCCAGCAGCTTGGATCAGGGGAACTATGGCTACACCTTC. This gives the protein CASSLDQGNYGYTF.

The chain recombines TRBV10-1 with TRBJ2-1; perhaps TRBD2 as D (5 bases). CDR1 and CDR2 from the germline V gene are WNHNN and SYGVQD (reference sequence). The CDR3 loop spans 16 amino acids. Trimming shortened V by 0 bases and J by 5 bases, and 14 bases separated the two germline ends. DNA of the CDR3: TGCGCCAGCAGTGAGTCCGGGCTAGCCCTAGACAATGAGCAGTTCTTC. Translating it yields CASSESGLALDNEQFF.

The V and J genes are TRBV7-2 and TRBJ2-5, with D tentatively TRBD1 (6 bases). The CDR3 consists of 14 residues. Germline V gives CDR1 SGHTA, CDR2 FQGNSA. V was pared by 5 bases and J by 5 bases, with 15 bases between. As DNA, the CDR3 is TGTGCCAGCAGCAGCCGACAGGCGGCGGAGACCCAGTACTTC. Protein sequence: CASSSRQAAETQYF.

V and J are TRBV6-5 and TRBJ2-1, with D perhaps matching TRBD2 (5 bases). Germline V gene sequence: CDR1 MNHEY, CDR2 SVGAGI. The V and J ends lost 7 bases and 0 bases respectively, with 10 bases between them. The CDR3 is made up of 14 amino acids. The CDR3 loop reads CASKQADSYNEQFF. As DNA, the CDR3 is TGTGCCAGCAAGCAAGCGGACTCCTACAATGAGCAGTTCTTC.